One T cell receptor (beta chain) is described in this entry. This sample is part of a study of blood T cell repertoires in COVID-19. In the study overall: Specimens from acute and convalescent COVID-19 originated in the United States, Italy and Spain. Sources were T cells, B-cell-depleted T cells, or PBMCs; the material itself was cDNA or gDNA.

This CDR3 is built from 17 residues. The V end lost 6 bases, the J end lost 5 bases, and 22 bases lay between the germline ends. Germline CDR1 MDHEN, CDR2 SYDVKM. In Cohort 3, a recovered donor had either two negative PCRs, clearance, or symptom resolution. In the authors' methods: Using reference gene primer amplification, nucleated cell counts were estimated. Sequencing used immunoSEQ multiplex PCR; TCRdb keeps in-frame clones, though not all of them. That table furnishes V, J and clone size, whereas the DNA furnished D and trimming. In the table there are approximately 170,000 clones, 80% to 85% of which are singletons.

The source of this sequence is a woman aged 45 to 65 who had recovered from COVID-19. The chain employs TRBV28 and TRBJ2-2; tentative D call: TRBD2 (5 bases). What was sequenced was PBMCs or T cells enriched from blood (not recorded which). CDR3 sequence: CASSSNPRLSGTGELFF. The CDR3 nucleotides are TGTGCCAGCAGCTCGAACCCCCGGCTGAGCGGTACCGGGGAGCTGTTTTTT.